These 19 T cell receptor beta chains share one sample of origin, sequenced in a study of blood T cell repertoires in COVID-19. This table comes from immunoSEQ multiplex PCR, and its TCRdb copy is limited to in-frame clones, with some not included. The table lists a few hundred thousand clones, around 87% of them singletons. Material for sequencing was PBMCs or T cells enriched from blood (not recorded which). Receptors originate from a man aged 25 to 40 who had recovered from COVID-19.

The rearrangement joins TRBV6-5 to TRBJ2-1; TRBD2 matches at 7 bases. The V and J ends lost 7 bases and 7 bases, in that order; junction bases with no gene match: 10. Germline V gene data show CDR1 as MNHEY and CDR2 as SVGAGI. The CDR3 totals 14 residues. CDR3 sequence reads: CASTSGLVGNEQFF. As DNA, the CDR3 is TGTGCCAGCACTTCCGGACTAGTCGGTAATGAGCAGTTCTTC.

The chain combines TRBV5-1 with TRBJ2-5, with TRBD1 identical over 7 bases. V shed 10 bases, J shed 3 bases, and the junction held 12 bases outside the gene matches. CDR3 length: 14 residues. The germline V gene has CDR1 SGHRS and CDR2 YFSETQ. The CDR3 region has the DNA TGCGCCTCAAACTCAGGGGGACAGAAAGAGACCCAGTACTTC. This encodes CASNSGGQKETQYF.

J is TRBJ2-5 and V is TRBV5-4; TRBD1 is a possible D gene (6 bases). The CDR3 contains 15 residues. The germline V gene has CDR1 SGHNT and CDR2 YYREEE (reference sequence). V was trimmed by 4 bases and J by 0 bases, leaving 13 bases between them. CDR3 sequence: CASSNSQGNQETQYF. The CDR3 DNA reads as TGTGCCAGCAGCAACTCCCAGGGGAACCAAGAGACCCAGTACTTC. The complete variable domain, with remaining parts taken from reference TRBV5-4 and TRBJ2-5, reads ETGVTQSPTHLIKTRGQQVTLRCSSQSGHNTVSWYQQALGQGPQFIFQYYREEENGRGNFPPRFSGLQFPNYSSELNVNALELDDSALYLCASSNSQGNQETQYFGPGTRLLVL.

J is TRBJ1-5 and V is TRBV7-9; 10 nucleotides agree with TRBD1. Germline CDR1 and CDR2: SEHNR and FQNEAQ (reference sequence). The CDR3 has 16 amino acids. With V trimmed by 9 bases and J by 4 bases, 12 bases remained unmatched. CDR3 DNA sequence: TGTGCCAGTTCCTCGGCGGACAGGGGGTCAAATCAGCCCCAGCATTTT. Protein product: CASSSADRGSNQPQHF.

This clone occurred once. V and J are TRBV10-2 and TRBJ1-5; 7 bases line up with TRBD1. The V gene end was trimmed by 6 bases and the J gene end by 5 bases; junction bases not matched to a gene: 4. The germline V gene has CDR1 WSHSY and CDR2 SAAADI. The CDR3 loop spans 13 amino acids. The CDR3 spells CASSGTAYQPQHF. Here the CDR3 DNA reads TGCGCCAGCAGCGGGACAGCTTATCAGCCCCAGCATTTT.

CDR3 in DNA: TGTGCCAGCAGACAGGGGCCTTACACCGGGGAGCTGTTTTTT. Translating gives CASRQGPYTGELFF. The gene calls are TRBV6-5 and TRBJ2-2; 7 bases are a match to TRBD1. This CDR3 has 14 amino acids. CDR1 MNHEY and CDR2 SVGAGI come from the germline V gene. The trim removed 6 bases at V and 3 bases at J, leaving 4 bases unmatched.

This chain joins TRBV5-6 and TRBJ2-1; 9 positions match TRBD2. Germline V lookup: CDR1 SGHDT, CDR2 YYEEEE. Germline trimming cut 0 bases from V and 3 bases from J; bases unmatched to any gene: 4. CDR3 length: 16 amino acids. CDR3 loop: CASSLEAGGYYNEQFF. In DNA, the CDR3 is TGTGCCAGCAGCTTGGAGGCGGGGGGGTACTACAATGAGCAGTTCTTC.

V usage is TRBV3-1 (or the pseudogene TRBV3-2) and J usage is TRBJ2-6; a possible D gene is TRBD2 (5 bases). Germline loops: CDR1 LGHDT, CDR2 YNNKEL (reference sequence). Trimming removed 2 bases at V and 0 bases at J, with 14 bases between. The CDR3 runs to 18 residues. CDR3 amino acids: CASSQTSGPFSGANVLTF. CDR3 DNA: TGTGCCAGCAGCCAAACCAGCGGACCTTTCTCTGGGGCCAACGTCCTGACTTTC.

This clone was seen once. The rearrangement joins TRBV2 to TRBJ2-2, with 9 positions matching TRBD2. The CDR3 contains 15 residues. In germline, CDR1 is SNHLY, CDR2 FYNNEI. J was trimmed by 4 bases and V by 2 bases; bases with no gene match: 2. This CDR3 is CASSEPAGGTGELFF. The CDR3 DNA reads as TGTGCCAGCAGTGAACCAGCGGGGGGCACCGGGGAGCTGTTTTTT. The complete variable domain, with remaining parts taken from reference TRBV2 and TRBJ2-2, reads EPEVTQTPSHQVTQMGQEVILRCVPISNHLYFYWYRQILGQKVEFLVSFYNNEISEKSEIFDDQFSVERPDGSNFTLKIRSTKLEDSAMYFCASSEPAGGTGELFFGEGSRLTVL.

The gene calls are TRBV4-2 and TRBJ2-3; D possibly corresponds to TRBD2 (5 bases). V was trimmed by 4 bases and J by 4 bases, leaving 18 bases between them. The CDR3 consists of 16 residues. Germline V gene lookup returns CDR1 LGHNA and CDR2 YNFKEQ. The CDR3 spells CASSPSEWRAADTQYF. In DNA form, the CDR3 reads TGTGCCAGCAGCCCCTCCGAATGGCGGGCTGCAGATACGCAGTATTTT.

This clone was picked up a small number of times. The chain links TRBV7-2 to TRBJ1-3; D ambiguous. V was trimmed by 0 bases and J by 0 bases, leaving 12 bases between them. This CDR3 spans 17 amino acids. The germline CDR1 and CDR2 sequences are SGHTA and FQGNSA. The CDR3: CASSLAYTRGSGNTIYF. For the CDR3, the DNA is TGTGCCAGCAGCTTAGCTTACACCCGGGGCTCTGGAAACACCATATATTTT.

V is TRBV3-1 (or the pseudogene TRBV3-2) and J is TRBJ1-3, with a tentative D call TRBD1 (6 bases). V lost 0 bases to trimming and J lost 4 bases, with 10 bases between them. The CDR3 has 15 amino acids. The germline gives CDR1 LGHDT, CDR2 YNNKEL (reference sequence). This CDR3 reads CASSQDSGVGNTIYF. The CDR3 nucleotides are TGTGCCAGCAGCCAAGATTCAGGGGTCGGAAACACCATATATTTT.

The chain employs TRBV5-1 and TRBJ1-6; 12 positions agree with TRBD1. V shed 4 bases, J shed 7 bases, and the junction held 3 bases outside the gene matches. Germline V gene lookup returns CDR1 SGHRS and CDR2 YFSETQ. This CDR3 is built from 15 residues. The CDR3 loop reads CASSKGQGANSPLHF. The DNA of the CDR3 is TGCGCCAGCAGCAAGGGACAGGGGGCCAATTCACCCCTCCACTTT.

The chain links TRBV10-3 to TRBJ2-3, with TRBD2 matching 9 bases. The junction had 9 bases not matched to a gene; V was cut back by 5 bases and J by 6 bases. The CDR3 is 15 residues long. Germline CDR1 ENHRY, CDR2 SYGVKD. As DNA, the CDR3 is TGTGCCATCAGTCCCCGCGGGGGGGCAGAGGATACGCAGTATTTT. As protein: CAISPRGGAEDTQYF.

The J gene is TRBJ1-1, the V gene TRBV7-9; a possible D gene is TRBD1 (5 bases). Trimming removed 3 bases from V and 3 bases from J, with 17 bases in between. The CDR3 runs 16 residues. In germline, CDR1 is SEHNR, CDR2 FQNEAQ (reference sequence). CDR3: CASSFWGEPRDTEAFF. In DNA, the CDR3 is TGTGCCAGCAGCTTTTGGGGGGAGCCAAGGGACACTGAAGCTTTCTTT.

For the CDR3, the DNA is TGTGCCAGCAGCGTTCCCGGGACAGGATCTGGGGCCAACGTCCTGACTTTC. It codes for CASSVPGTGSGANVLTF. The chain uses TRBV9 and TRBJ2-6; TRBD1 matches 8 bases. The CDR3 is 17 residues long. The V gene's germline CDR1 is SGDLS and CDR2 YYNGEE. The V and J ends lost 2 bases and 1 base, in that order; junction bases with no gene match: 5.

V usage is TRBV5-1 and J usage is TRBJ2-3; 8 positions agree with TRBD1. The CDR3 covers 14 residues. V was pared by 7 bases and J by 3 bases, with 7 bases of the junction left unmatched. Germline V gene lookup returns CDR1 SGHRS and CDR2 YFSETQ. As DNA, the CDR3 is TGCGCCAGCCGGACAGGGCGGGGAACAGATACGCAGTATTTT. Its translation is CASRTGRGTDTQYF.

This clone is a singleton in its sample. This chain links TRBV18 with TRBJ1-1, with D perhaps TRBD1 (5 bases). Trimming removed 2 bases from V and 3 bases from J, with 16 bases in between. Germline assignment: CDR1 KGHSH and CDR2 LQKENI. The CDR3 length is 16 residues. The CDR3 nucleotides are TGTGCCAGCTCACCAGTCGAAGGGGAATCGTACACTGAAGCTTTCTTT. Protein: CASSPVEGESYTEAFF.

The gene calls are TRBV4-1 and TRBJ2-3; maybe TRBD1 (5 bases). Deletions cut 1 base from V and 1 base from J, with 12 bases between. Germline CDR1 and CDR2: MGHRA and YSYEKL. CDR3 length: 16 amino acids. The CDR3 region has the DNA TGCGCCAGCAGCCAAGGCTCCAGGGTGGGCACAGATACGCAGTATTTT. Its protein is CASSQGSRVGTDTQYF.